This T cell receptor beta chain was retrieved from a study of regulatory T cells in long-lasting Graves disease. Study information: Those with persistent Graves' disease had received antithyroid drugs for over 5 years with positive TSH receptor antibodies.

TCR beta libraries were built with iRepertoire HTBI primers and Arm-PCR of CDR3 regions. TCRdb reanalysed the multiplex PCR reads using MiXCR and keeps one entry per CDR3 protein. The top ten clones hold about 12% of a sample with fewer than 600,000 distinct CDR3 sequences, 22% of them seen once. This clonotype occurred many times. The time point denotes: persistent/refractory GD, antithyroid drugs over 5 years with positive TRAb. Making the TCR library involved RNA that had been extracted from PBMCs. The sequenced sample was peripheral blood mononuclear cells (PBMCs), obtained when the disease was refractory, from a patient treated with antithyroid drugs. The TCR sequence derives from a female donor with Graves disease.

CDR3 amino acids: CATGGTLNTGELFF. The CDR3 coding sequence is TGTGCCACCGGGGGGACATTGAACACCGGGGAGCTGTTTTTT. V gene TRBV12-3 or TRBV12-4 combines with J gene TRBJ2-2, with D perhaps TRBD2 (7 bases). This CDR3 comprises 14 residues. Trimming took 10 bases from V and 1 from J, leaving 13 bases between them.